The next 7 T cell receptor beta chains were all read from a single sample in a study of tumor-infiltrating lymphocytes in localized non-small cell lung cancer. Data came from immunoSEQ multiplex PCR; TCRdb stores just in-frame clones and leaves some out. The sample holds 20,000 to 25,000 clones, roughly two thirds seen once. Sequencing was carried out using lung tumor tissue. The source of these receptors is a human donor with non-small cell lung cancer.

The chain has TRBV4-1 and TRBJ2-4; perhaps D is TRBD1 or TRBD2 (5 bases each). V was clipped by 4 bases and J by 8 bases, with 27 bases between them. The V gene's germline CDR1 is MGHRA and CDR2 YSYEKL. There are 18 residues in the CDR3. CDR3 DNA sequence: TGCGCCAGCAGCCTAGGGGCGAACTCTGAGGGGCGCGAGGACATTCAGTACTTC. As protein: CASSLGANSEGREDIQYF.

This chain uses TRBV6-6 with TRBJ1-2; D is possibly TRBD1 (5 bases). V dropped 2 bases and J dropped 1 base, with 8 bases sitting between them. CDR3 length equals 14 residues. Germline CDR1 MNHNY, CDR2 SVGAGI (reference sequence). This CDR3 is CASSYQGINYGYTF. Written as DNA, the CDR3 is TGTGCCAGCAGTTACCAGGGAATTAACTATGGCTACACCTTC.

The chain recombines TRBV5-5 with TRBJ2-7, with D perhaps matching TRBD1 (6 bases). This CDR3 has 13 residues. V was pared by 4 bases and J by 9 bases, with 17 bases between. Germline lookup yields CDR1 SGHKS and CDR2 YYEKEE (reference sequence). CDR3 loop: CASSEGQTPAQYF. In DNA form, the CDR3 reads TGTGCCAGCAGCGAGGGACAAACCCCGGCGCAGTACTTC.

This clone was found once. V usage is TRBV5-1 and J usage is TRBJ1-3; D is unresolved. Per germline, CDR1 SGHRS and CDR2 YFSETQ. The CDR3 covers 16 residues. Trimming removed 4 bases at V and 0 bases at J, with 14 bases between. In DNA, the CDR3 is TGCGCCAGCAGCCCCGAGCAGAAAAACTCTGGAAACACCATATATTTT. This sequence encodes CASSPEQKNSGNTIYF.

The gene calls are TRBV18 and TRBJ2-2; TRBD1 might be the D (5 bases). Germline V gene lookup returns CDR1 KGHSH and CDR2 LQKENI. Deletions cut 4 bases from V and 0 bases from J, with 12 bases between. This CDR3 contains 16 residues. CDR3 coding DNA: TGTGCCAGCTCACTTCAACAGGTCGCGAACACCGGGGAGCTGTTTTTT. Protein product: CASSLQQVANTGELFF. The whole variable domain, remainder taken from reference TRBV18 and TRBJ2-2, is NAGVMQNPRHLVRRRGQEARLRCSPMKGHSHVYWYRQLPEEGLKFMVYLQKENIIDESGMPKERFSAEFPKEGPSILRIQQVVRGDSAAYFCASSLQQVANTGELFFGEGSRLTVL.

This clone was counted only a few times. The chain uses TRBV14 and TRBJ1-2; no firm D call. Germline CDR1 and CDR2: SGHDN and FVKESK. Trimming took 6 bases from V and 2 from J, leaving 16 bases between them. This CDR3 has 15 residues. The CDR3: CASSPVPGWNYGYTF. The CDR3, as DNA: TGTGCCAGCAGTCCCGTACCGGGGTGGAACTATGGCTACACCTTC.

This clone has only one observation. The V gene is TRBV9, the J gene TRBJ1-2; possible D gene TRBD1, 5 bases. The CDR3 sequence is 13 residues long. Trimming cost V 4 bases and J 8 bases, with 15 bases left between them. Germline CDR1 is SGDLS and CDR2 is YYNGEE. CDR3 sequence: CASSPSMGDGYTF. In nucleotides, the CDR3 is TGTGCCAGCAGCCCGAGTATGGGGGACGGCTACACCTTC.